The clone carrying this TCR beta chain occurred once. Time point specified: newly diagnosed GD, antithyroid drugs for less than 3 months. Extracted PBMC RNA gave rise to the TCR library. The sample belongs to a study of regulatory T cells in long-lasting Graves disease. CDR3 size: 14 residues. V trimming: 5 bases; J trimming: 10 bases; junction bases outside the gene matches: 9. Researchers made TCR beta libraries by using iRepertoire HTBI primers and running Arm-PCR on CDR3 regions. One entry per CDR3 protein results from TCRdb running MiXCR on the multiplex PCR reads. The table records approximately 560,000 distinct CDR3 sequences, around 15% of them present only once. The data also belong to a second study, concerning T cells in Graves' hyperthyroidism and ophthalmopathy.

This rearrangement joins TRBV12-3 or TRBV12-4 to TRBJ2-1, with TRBD1 matching 9 bases. This TCR was sampled from a man between 18 and 35 years old with Graves disease. The sample was peripheral blood mononuclear cells (PBMCs), taken at new diagnosis, from a patient treated with antithyroid drugs. CDR3 sequence: CASSPGQGRDEQFF. The DNA for the CDR3 is TGTGCCAGCAGTCCAGGACAGGGGAGGGACGAGCAGTTCTTC.